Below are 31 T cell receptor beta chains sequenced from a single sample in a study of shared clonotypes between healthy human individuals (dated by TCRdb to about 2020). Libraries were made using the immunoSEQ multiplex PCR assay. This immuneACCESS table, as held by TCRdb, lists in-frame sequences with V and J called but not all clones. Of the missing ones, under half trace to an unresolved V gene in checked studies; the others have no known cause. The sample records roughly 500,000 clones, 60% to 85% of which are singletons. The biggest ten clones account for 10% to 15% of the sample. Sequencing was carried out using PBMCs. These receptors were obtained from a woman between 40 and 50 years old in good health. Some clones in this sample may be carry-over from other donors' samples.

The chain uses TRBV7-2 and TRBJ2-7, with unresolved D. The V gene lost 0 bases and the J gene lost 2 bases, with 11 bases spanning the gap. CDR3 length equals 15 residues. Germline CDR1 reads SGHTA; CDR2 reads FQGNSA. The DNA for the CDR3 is TGTGCCAGCAGCTTAGCGGGCGCGGTGCCCTACGAGCAGTACTTC. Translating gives CASSLAGAVPYEQYF. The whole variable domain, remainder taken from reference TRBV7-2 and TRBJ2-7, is GAGVSQSPSNKVTEKGKDVELRCDPISGHTALYWYRQSLGQGLEFLIYFQGNSAPDKSGLPSDRFSAERTGGSVSTLTIQRTQQEDSAVYLCASSLAGAVPYEQYFGPGTRLTVT.

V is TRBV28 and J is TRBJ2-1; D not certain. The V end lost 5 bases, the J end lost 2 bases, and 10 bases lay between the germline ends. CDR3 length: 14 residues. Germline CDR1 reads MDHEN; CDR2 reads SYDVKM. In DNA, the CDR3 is TGTGCCAGCAGTAGATCGGGTGCCTACAATGAGCAGTTCTTC. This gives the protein CASSRSGAYNEQFF.

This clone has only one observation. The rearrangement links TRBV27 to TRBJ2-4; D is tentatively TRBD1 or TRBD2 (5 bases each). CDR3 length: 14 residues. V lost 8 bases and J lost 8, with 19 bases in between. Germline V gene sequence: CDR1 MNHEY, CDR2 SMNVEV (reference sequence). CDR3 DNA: TGTGCCAGCGCCTCGGGGACCTCCTTGGACATTCAGTACTTC. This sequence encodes CASASGTSLDIQYF.

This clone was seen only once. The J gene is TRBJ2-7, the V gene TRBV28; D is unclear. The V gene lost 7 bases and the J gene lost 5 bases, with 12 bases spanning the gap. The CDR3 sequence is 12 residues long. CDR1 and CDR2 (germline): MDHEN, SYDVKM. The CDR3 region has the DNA TGTGCCAGCACCCCTCTTAACCACGAGCAGTACTTC. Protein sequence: CASTPLNHEQYF.

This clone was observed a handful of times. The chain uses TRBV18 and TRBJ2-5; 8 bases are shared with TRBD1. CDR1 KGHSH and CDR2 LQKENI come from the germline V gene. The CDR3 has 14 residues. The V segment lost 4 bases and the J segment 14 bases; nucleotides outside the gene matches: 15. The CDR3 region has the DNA TGTGCCAGCTCACTCAACGGAGAGCCGGGACAGGTCTACTTC. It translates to CASSLNGEPGQVYF.

CDR3 region: CASSLGVLVQPQHF. The CDR3, as DNA: TGTGCCAGCAGTTTGGGCGTTTTAGTTCAGCCCCAGCATTTT. V usage is TRBV28 and J usage is TRBJ1-5; D is unclear. CDR1 is MDHEN, CDR2 SYDVKM, per germline. CDR3 length equals 14 residues. V was shortened by 3 bases and J by 6 bases, with 12 bases between the two germline ends.

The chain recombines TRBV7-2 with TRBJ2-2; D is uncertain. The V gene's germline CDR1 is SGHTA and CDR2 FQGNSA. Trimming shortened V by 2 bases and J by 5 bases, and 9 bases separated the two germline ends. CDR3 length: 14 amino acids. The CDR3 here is CASSLYGRTGELFF. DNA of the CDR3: TGTGCCAGCAGCTTATACGGTCGTACCGGGGAGCTGTTTTTT.

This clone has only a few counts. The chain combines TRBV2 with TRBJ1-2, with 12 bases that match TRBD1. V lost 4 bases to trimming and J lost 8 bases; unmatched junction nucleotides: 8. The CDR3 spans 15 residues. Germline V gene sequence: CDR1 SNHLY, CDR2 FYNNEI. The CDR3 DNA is TGTGCCAGCAGTGGGGACAGGGGGCCTACCAGGGGCTACACCTTC. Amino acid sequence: CASSGDRGPTRGYTF.

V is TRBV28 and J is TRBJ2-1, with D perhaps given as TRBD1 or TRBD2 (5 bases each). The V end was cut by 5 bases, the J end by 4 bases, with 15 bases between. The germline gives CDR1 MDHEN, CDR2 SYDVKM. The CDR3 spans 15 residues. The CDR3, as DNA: TGTGCCAGCAGTCGAGGGACCGCTGCATACAATGAGCAGTTCTTC. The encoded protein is CASSRGTAAYNEQFF.

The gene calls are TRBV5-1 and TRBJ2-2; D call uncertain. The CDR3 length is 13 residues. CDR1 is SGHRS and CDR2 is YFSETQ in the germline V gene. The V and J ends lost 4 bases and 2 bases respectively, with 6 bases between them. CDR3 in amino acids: CASSVDNTGELFF. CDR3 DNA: TGCGCCAGCAGCGTGGACAACACCGGGGAGCTGTTTTTT.

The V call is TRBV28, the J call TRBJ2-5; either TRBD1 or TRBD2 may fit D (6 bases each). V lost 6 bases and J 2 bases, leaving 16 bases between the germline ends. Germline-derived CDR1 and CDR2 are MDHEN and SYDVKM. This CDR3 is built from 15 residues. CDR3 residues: CASRPGDRPQETQYF. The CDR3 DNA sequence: TGTGCCAGCAGACCGGGAGACAGGCCTCAAGAGACCCAGTACTTC.

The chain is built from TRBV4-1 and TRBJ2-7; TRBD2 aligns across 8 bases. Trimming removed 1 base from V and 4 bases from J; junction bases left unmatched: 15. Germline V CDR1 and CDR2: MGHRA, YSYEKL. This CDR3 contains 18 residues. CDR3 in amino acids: CASSQGISGARPGYEQYF. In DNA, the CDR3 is TGCGCCAGCAGCCAAGGTATTAGCGGGGCCCGGCCGGGATACGAGCAGTACTTC.

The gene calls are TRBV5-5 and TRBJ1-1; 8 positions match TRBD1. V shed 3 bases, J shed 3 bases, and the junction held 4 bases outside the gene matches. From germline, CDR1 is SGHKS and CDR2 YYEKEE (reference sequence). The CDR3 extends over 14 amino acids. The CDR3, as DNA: TGTGCCAGCAGCTCCTACAGGGGGGACACTGAAGCTTTCTTT. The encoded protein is CASSSYRGDTEAFF.

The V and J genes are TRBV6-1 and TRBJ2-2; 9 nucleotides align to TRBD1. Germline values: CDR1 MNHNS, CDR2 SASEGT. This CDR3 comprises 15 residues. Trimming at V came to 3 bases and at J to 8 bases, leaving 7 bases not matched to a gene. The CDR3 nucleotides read TGTGCCAGCAGTGACCCAGGACAGGGGAAGGGGGAGCTGTTTTTT. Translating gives CASSDPGQGKGELFF.

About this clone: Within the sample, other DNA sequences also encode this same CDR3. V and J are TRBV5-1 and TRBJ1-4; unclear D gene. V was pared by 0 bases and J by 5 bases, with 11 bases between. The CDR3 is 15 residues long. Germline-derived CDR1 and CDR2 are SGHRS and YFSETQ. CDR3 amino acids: CASSLAGGSNEKLFF. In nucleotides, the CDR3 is TGCGCCAGCAGCTTGGCCGGAGGCAGCAATGAAAAACTGTTTTTT.

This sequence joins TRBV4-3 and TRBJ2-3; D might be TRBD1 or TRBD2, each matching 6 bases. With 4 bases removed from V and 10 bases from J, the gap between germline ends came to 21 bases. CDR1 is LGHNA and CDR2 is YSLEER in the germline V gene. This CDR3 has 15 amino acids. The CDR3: CASSPGSSRGAPQYF. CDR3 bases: TGCGCCAGCAGCCCCGGGAGTTCTAGGGGGGCGCCGCAGTATTTT.

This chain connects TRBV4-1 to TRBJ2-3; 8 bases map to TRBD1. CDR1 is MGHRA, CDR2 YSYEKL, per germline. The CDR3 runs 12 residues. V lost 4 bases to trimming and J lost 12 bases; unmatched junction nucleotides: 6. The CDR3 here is CASSLARGQQYF. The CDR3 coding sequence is TGCGCCAGCAGCCTAGCCAGGGGGCAACAGTATTTT.

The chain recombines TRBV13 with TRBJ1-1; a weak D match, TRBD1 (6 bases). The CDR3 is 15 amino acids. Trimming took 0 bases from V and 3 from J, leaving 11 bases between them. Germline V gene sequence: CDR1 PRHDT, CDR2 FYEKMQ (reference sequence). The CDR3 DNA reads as TGTGCCAGCAGCTTAGGGCCAGGGGAGTACACTGAAGCTTTCTTT. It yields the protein CASSLGPGEYTEAFF.

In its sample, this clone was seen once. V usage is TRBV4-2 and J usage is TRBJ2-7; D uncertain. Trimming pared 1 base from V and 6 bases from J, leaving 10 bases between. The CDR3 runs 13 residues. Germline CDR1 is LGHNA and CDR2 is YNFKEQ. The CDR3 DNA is TGTGCCAGCAGCCAAGTGATAGGGCGCGAGCAGTACTTC. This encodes CASSQVIGREQYF.

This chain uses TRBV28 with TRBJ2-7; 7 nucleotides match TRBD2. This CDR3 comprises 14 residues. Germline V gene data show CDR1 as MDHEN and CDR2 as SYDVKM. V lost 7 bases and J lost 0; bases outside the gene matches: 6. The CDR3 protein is CASTPAGPSYEQYF. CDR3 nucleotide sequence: TGTGCCAGCACCCCAGCGGGACCCTCCTACGAGCAGTACTTC. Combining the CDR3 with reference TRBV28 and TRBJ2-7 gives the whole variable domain DVKVTQSSRYLVKRTGEKVFLECVQDMDHENMFWYRQDPGLGLRLIYFSYDVKMKEKGDIPEGYSVSREKKERFSLILESASTNQTSMYLCASTPAGPSYEQYFGPGTRLTVT.

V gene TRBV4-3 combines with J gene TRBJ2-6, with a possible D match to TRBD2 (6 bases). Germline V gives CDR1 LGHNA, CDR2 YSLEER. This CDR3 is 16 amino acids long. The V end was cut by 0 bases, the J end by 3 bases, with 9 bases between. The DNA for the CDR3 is TGCGCCAGCAGCCAAGATACGGGGGTTGGGGCCAACGTCCTGACTTTC. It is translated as CASSQDTGVGANVLTF.

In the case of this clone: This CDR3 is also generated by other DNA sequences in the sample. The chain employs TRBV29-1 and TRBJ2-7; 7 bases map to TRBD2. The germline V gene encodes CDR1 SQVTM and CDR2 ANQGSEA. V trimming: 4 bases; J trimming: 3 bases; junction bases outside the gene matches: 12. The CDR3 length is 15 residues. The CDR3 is CSVVGLAGVDYEQYF. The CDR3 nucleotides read TGCAGCGTTGTAGGGCTGGCGGGGGTAGACTACGAGCAGTACTTC.

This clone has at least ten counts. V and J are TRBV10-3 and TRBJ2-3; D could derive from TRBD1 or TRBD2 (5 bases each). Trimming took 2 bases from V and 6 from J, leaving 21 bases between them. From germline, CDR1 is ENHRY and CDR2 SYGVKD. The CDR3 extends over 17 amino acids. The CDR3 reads CAISEVWGPPNTDTQYF. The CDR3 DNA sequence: TGTGCCATCAGTGAGGTGTGGGGACCCCCCAACACGGATACGCAGTATTTT.

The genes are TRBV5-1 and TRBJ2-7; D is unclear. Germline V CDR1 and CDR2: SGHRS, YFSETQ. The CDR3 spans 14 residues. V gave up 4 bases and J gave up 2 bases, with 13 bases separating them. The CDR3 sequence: CASSESWVTYEQYF. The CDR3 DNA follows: TGCGCCAGCAGCGAAAGTTGGGTCACCTACGAGCAGTACTTC.

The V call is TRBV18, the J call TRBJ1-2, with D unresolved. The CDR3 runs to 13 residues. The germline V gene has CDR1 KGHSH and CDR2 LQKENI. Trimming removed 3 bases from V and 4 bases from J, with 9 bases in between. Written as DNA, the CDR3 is TGTGCCAGCTCACCGGACGGCCGCTATGGCTACACCTTC. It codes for CASSPDGRYGYTF.

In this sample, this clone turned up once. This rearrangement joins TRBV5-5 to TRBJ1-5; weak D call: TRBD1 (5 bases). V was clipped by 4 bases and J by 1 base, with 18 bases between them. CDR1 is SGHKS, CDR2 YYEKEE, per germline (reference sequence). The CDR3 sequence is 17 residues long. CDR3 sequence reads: CASSPGTSLKSNQPQHF. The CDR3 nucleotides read TGTGCCAGCAGCCCCGGGACGTCCCTTAAGAGCAATCAGCCCCAGCATTTT.

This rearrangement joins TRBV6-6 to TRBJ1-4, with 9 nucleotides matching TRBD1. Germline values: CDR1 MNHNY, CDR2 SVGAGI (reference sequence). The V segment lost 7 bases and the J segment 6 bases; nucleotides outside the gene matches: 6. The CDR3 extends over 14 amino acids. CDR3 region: CASTRTGVDEKLFF. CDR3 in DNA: TGTGCCAGCACCCGGACAGGGGTCGATGAAAAACTGTTTTTT.

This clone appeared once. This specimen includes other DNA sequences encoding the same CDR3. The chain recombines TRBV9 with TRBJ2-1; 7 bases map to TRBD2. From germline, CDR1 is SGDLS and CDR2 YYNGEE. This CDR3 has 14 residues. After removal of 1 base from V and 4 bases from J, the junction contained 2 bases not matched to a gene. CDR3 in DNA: TGTGCCAGCAGCGTATCGGGGGGTTACAATGAGCAGTTCTTC. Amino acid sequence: CASSVSGGYNEQFF.

This chain's CDR3 is CVRWRTLAKNIQYF. The CDR3 coding sequence is TGTGTCAGATGGAGGACCCTAGCCAAAAACATTCAGTACTTC. The chain joins TRBV6-7 to TRBJ2-4; TRBD2 might be the D (5 bases). TRBV6-7 is given ORF status, its function remaining uncertain. The CDR3 length is 14 residues.

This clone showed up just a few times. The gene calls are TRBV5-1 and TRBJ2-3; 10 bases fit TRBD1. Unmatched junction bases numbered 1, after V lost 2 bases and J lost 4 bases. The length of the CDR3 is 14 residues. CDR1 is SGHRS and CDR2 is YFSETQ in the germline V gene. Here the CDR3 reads CASSFGTGADTQYF. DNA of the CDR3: TGCGCCAGCAGCTTCGGGACAGGGGCAGATACGCAGTATTTT.

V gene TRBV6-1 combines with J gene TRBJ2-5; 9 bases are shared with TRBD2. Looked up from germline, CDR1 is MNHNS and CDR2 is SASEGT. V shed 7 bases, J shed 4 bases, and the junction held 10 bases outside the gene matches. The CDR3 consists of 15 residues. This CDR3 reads CASIRTAGGGETQYF. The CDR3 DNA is TGTGCCAGCATTCGAACAGCGGGGGGAGGAGAGACCCAGTACTTC.